These T cell receptor beta chains were read from a single sample in a study of blood T cell repertoires in COVID-19. Assay used: immunoSEQ multiplex PCR; TCRdb lists only in-frame clones, some missing. The sample lists about 200,000 clones, 85% to 90% occurring once. The sequenced sample consisted of peripheral blood. The receptors originated from a man older than 75 with acute or convalescent COVID-19. Both conserved end residues are part of each CDR3. D genes are given only for firm matches. The size field is filled for only some rows; it gives once, few, many or a size class.

>TRBJ2-7|NA|TRBV18|TRBD1
CASSPRGQGMSYEQYF
TGTGCCAGCTCACCGAGGGGACAGGGAATGTCCTACGAGCAGTACTTC
>TRBJ2-2|few|TRBV18|TRBD2
CASSPNSGTNTGELFF
TGTGCCAGCTCACCAAATAGCGGGACGAACACCGGGGAGCTGTTTTTT
>TRBJ1-2|NA|TRBV6-6|NA
CASSQQGSGGYTF
TGTGCCAGCAGCCAACAGGGATCGGGTGGCTACACCTTC
>TRBJ2-2|NA|TRBV6-4|NA
CASSRGSGELFF
TGTGCCAGCAGCAGGGGATCCGGGGAGCTGTTTTTT
>TRBJ1-1|NA|TRBV18|NA
CASSPPGQNMNTEAFF
TGTGCCAGCTCACCACCGGGACAAAACATGAACACTGAAGCTTTCTTT
>TRBJ2-3|NA|TRBV6-5|NA
CASSYMATSDTQYF
TGTGCCAGCAGTTACATGGCCACCTCAGATACGCAGTATTTT
>TRBJ1-1|once|TRBV19|NA
CASSISTNTEAFF
TGTGCCAGTAGTATCAGTACGAACACTGAAGCTTTCTTT
>TRBJ2-1|NA|TRBV11-2|NA
CASSLAAGASYNEQFF
TGTGCCAGCAGCTTAGCCGCGGGGGCATCCTACAATGAGCAGTTCTTC
>TRBJ1-6|NA|TRBV7-2|TRBD1
CASSLDGQGRPLHF
TGTGCCAGCAGCTTGGACGGACAGGGTCGGCCCCTCCACTTT
>TRBJ2-3|NA|TRBV10-3|TRBD1
CATTGGFRTDTQYF
TGTGCCACGACAGGGGGCTTCCGGACAGATACGCAGTATTTT
>TRBJ2-5|NA|TRBV9|TRBD2
CASSAGLAGNQETQYF
TGTGCCAGCAGCGCCGGACTAGCGGGAAACCAAGAGACCCAGTACTTC
>TRBJ1-2|once|TRBV6-6|NA
CASRDDRGNYGYTF
TGTGCCAGCAGGGATGATAGGGGTAACTATGGCTACACCTTC
>TRBJ1-2|once|TRBV7-9|NA
CASSLSRGSSGYTF
TGTGCCAGCAGCTTATCTCGGGGGAGCTCTGGCTACACCTTC
>TRBJ1-1|NA|TRBV6-5|NA
CASSPLAGLNTEAFF
TGTGCCAGCAGTCCCCTCGCGGGGTTGAACACTGAAGCTTTCTTT
>TRBJ2-5|NA|TRBV7-2|NA
CASSLNLAGRQETQYF
TGTGCCAGCAGCTTAAACTTGGCAGGGCGGCAAGAGACCCAGTACTTC
>TRBJ1-2|NA|TRBV14|TRBD1
CASSQDRGQGGYTF
TGTGCCAGCAGCCAAGATCGGGGACAGGGGGGCTACACCTTC
>TRBJ2-5|NA|TRBV5-1|NA
CASSSETGLGETQYF
TGCGCCAGCAGCTCAGAAACAGGGTTGGGGGAGACCCAGTACTTC
>TRBJ2-3|once|TRBV6-4|TRBD1
CASSPYGQGSTDTQYF
TGTGCCAGCAGTCCATACGGACAGGGAAGCACAGATACGCAGTATTTT
>TRBJ2-2|NA|TRBV23-1|TRBD1
CACRDSITGELFF
TGCGCCTGCCGGGACAGCATCACCGGGGAGCTGTTTTTT
>TRBJ2-6|NA|TRBV6-5|NA
CASSYSGQSGANVLTF
TGTGCCAGCAGTTACTCGGGGCAGTCTGGGGCCAACGTCCTGACTTTC
>TRBJ1-4|NA|TRBV20-1|NA
CSAKTGKLFF
TGCAGTGCCAAGACAGGAAAACTGTTTTTT
>TRBJ2-5|NA|TRBV7-2|TRBD2
CASSLVAGEETQYF
TGTGCCAGCAGCTTAGTTGCGGGAGAAGAGACCCAGTACTTC
>TRBJ2-4|NA|TRBV15|NA
CATSLGHGSFGLAKNIQYF
TGTGCCACCAGCTTAGGTCACGGGAGCTTTGGGCTAGCCAAAAACATTCAGTACTTC
>TRBJ1-5|NA|TRBV7-2|NA
CASSLAGLGALNQPQHF
TGTGCCAGCAGCTTAGCGGGGTTGGGGGCGCTGAATCAGCCCCAGCATTTT
>TRBJ2-7|NA|TRBV27|TRBD1
CASSPGTGYEQYF
TGTGCCAGCAGTCCCGGGACAGGCTACGAGCAGTACTTC
>TRBJ2-1|NA|TRBV5-1|TRBD2
CASSLQGTSPTNEQFF
TGCGCCAGCAGCTTACAAGGGACTAGCCCCACCAATGAGCAGTTCTTC
>TRBJ2-2|NA|TRBV30|TRBD1
CAWRTQGLLGELFF
TGTGCCTGGAGAACACAGGGGCTATTGGGGGAGCTGTTTTTT
>TRBJ2-3|NA|TRBV2|NA
CASAYSTDTQYF
TGTGCCAGCGCCTACAGCACAGATACGCAGTATTTT
>TRBJ1-4|NA|TRBV6-5|NA
CASREGTTNEKLFF
TGTGCCAGCAGGGAGGGTACCACTAATGAAAAACTGTTTTTT
>TRBJ2-5|NA|TRBV24-1|TRBD1
CATSEGTGLQETQYF
TGTGCCACCAGTGAGGGGACAGGCCTCCAAGAGACCCAGTACTTC
>TRBJ1-1|NA|TRBV19|NA
CASSTLPGSAEAFF
TGTGCCAGTAGTACACTCCCAGGGTCGGCTGAAGCTTTCTTT
>TRBJ2-7|NA|TRBV5-1|TRBD1
CASSLGSGTGTYEQYF
TGCGCCAGCAGCTTGGGGTCCGGGACAGGGACCTACGAGCAGTACTTC